These 3 T cell receptor beta chains originate from one sample sequenced in a study of CD8 T cells in Susac syndrome. Reverse transcription used roughly 0.5 to 1 ug RNA and random hexamers. TCRdb reprocessed the immunoSEQ multiplex PCR reads via MiXCR and lists one record per CDR3 protein. The sample holds some 160,000 distinct CDR3 sequences, 94% seen once. The sample taken for sequencing was CD4+ T cells from PBMCs. The receptor set was obtained from a human donor with Susac syndrome.

This clonotype was seen a few times. The rearrangement joins TRBV3-1 to TRBJ1-6; TRBD1 matches 7 bases. The CDR3 sequence is 13 residues long. Germline V lookup: CDR1 LGHDT, CDR2 YNNKEL (reference sequence). The V and J ends lost 4 bases and 10 bases, in that order; junction bases with no gene match: 4. CDR3 loop: CASSPPGGSPLHF. The CDR3 coding sequence is TGTGCCAGCAGCCCCCCAGGGGGATCACCCCTCCACTTT.

The chain combines TRBV30 with TRBJ2-5; TRBD2 matches 8 bases. The germline V gene encodes CDR1 GTSNPN and CDR2 SVGIG (reference sequence). Germline trimming cut 3 bases from V and 4 bases from J; bases unmatched to any gene: 10. The CDR3 totals 15 residues. CDR3 in DNA: TGTGCCTGGAGCCTTAGCGGGGCCTGGGTAGAGACCCAGTACTTC. As protein: CAWSLSGAWVETQYF.

DNA for the CDR3: TGTGCCAGCAGTGTTTACAGGGGGCGCGGGGATAATTCACCCCTCCACTTT. Encoded protein: CASSVYRGRGDNSPLHF. The gene calls are TRBV27 and TRBJ1-6; 9 nucleotides align to TRBD1. Germline values: CDR1 MNHEY, CDR2 SMNVEV (reference sequence). V shed 5 bases, J shed 5 bases, and the junction held 10 bases outside the gene matches. This CDR3 comprises 17 residues.